The rows below give T cell receptor beta chains drawn from one sample of a study of shared clonotypes between healthy human individuals. Sequencing was performed with immunoSEQ multiplex PCR; in TCRdb, only in-frame clones are kept and a portion is missing. Altogether around 2.1 million clones are present, roughly 91% being singletons, with the ten largest covering over 1.5%. The sequenced material came from naive CD8+ T cells from PBMCs. The receptor set was obtained from a man between 18 and 29 years old in good health. Some clones in this sample may be carry-over from other donors' samples. Each CDR3 is given with its conserved first and last residue. D genes are given only for firm matches. Where a row states a size, it is once, few, many or the class of an expanded clone; other rows omit it.

v_gene,j_gene,abundance,d_gene,CDR3nt,CDR3aa
TRBV9,TRBJ2-7,NA,NA,TGTGCCAGCAGCGTAGGTGCGTCCTCCTACGAGCAGTACTTC,CASSVGASSYEQYF
TRBV30,TRBJ2-7,NA,NA,TGTGCCTGGAGTGTAACTTTTCGGTTCTACGAGCAGTACTTC,CAWSVTFRFYEQYF
TRBV27,TRBJ2-7,NA,TRBD2,TGTGCCAGCAGCAGGAGGGGTACTAGCGGGACCTACGAGCAGTACTTC,CASSRRGTSGTYEQYF
TRBV7-2,TRBJ1-1,NA,TRBD1,TGTGCCAGCAGCTTAGAGTACAGGGGGCACCCCTACACTGAAGCTTTCTTT,CASSLEYRGHPYTEAFF
TRBV9,TRBJ2-3,NA,TRBD2,TGTGCCAGCAGCGTAGATAGTGGGAGGGCCGTAGATACGCAGTATTTT,CASSVDSGRAVDTQYF
TRBV13,TRBJ1-4,NA,NA,TGTGCCAGCAGCGCAACCGGGCCCTTCTTGCAGACTAATGAAAAACTGTTTTTT,CASSATGPFLQTNEKLFF
TRBV7-9,TRBJ2-1,NA,NA,TGTGCCAGCAGCTTATTGGGCAGGGACGGTTTCGATGAGCAGTTCTTC,CASSLLGRDGFDEQFF
TRBV6-1,TRBJ1-1,NA,TRBD1,TGTGCCAGCAGTCGGAACAGGGGTAGCACTGAAGCTTTCTTT,CASSRNRGSTEAFF
TRBV5-1,TRBJ2-7,NA,NA,TGCGCCACCAAGACCGGGCGCGGCCCCGAGGCCTCCGAGCAGTACTTC,CATKTGRGPEASEQYF
TRBV7-8,TRBJ1-3,NA,NA,TGTGCCAGCAGCTTTAGAGCAGGGATCTCTGGAAACACCATATATTTT,CASSFRAGISGNTIYF
TRBV7-9,TRBJ2-5,NA,NA,TGTGCCAGCAGCTTACCGACACCCCAAGAGACCCAGTACTTC,CASSLPTPQETQYF
TRBV4-2,TRBJ2-3,NA,TRBD2,TGTGCCAGCAGCCAAGAATTGATAGCGGGAGGTCCAGATACGCAGTATTTT,CASSQELIAGGPDTQYF
TRBV5-8,TRBJ2-5,NA,NA,TGTGCCAGCAGCCGTCTGGACAGTACCCAAGAGACCCAGTACTTC,CASSRLDSTQETQYF
TRBV9,TRBJ2-1,NA,TRBD2,TGTGCCAGCAGCGATCCGATAGCGGGAGAGGGCAATGAGCAGTTCTTC,CASSDPIAGEGNEQFF
TRBV4-2,TRBJ2-5,NA,TRBD1,TGTGCCAGCAGCCAATGGCTCAGGGGGCCAGAGACCCAGTACTTC,CASSQWLRGPETQYF
TRBV6-5,TRBJ2-1,NA,NA,TGTGCCAGCAGTTACTCACATGGGAATGAGCAGTTCTTC,CASSYSHGNEQFF
TRBV4-3,TRBJ2-7,NA,NA,TGCGCCAGCAGCCAAGAAGTAGCACGGTCCAGGCCTCCCGACGAGCAGTACTTC,CASSQEVARSRPPDEQYF
TRBV27,TRBJ1-5,NA,NA,TGTGCCAGCAGTTTTACAGTTAGCAATCAGCCCCAGCATTTT,CASSFTVSNQPQHF
TRBV9,TRBJ2-2,NA,NA,TGTGCCAGCAGCGAGCGGCAAACAGGGAACACCGGGGAGCTGTTTTTT,CASSERQTGNTGELFF
TRBV29-1,TRBJ1-1,NA,TRBD1,TGCAGCGTTGTGCCCGGGACAGGGCCGAACACTGAAGCTTTCTTT,CSVVPGTGPNTEAFF
TRBV27,TRBJ2-3,once,NA,TGTGCCAGCAGTTTACTTGGTTCAGATACGCAGTATTTT,CASSLLGSDTQYF
TRBV7-9,TRBJ2-6,NA,NA,TGTGCCAGCAGCCAGCAGAAGGTGGCGTCTGGGGCCAACGTCCTGACTTTC,CASSQQKVASGANVLTF
TRBV7-9,TRBJ2-2,NA,NA,TGTGCCAGCAGCCCCTCCGGGACGTCCACCGGGGAGCTGTTTTTT,CASSPSGTSTGELFF
TRBV16,TRBJ2-7,NA,NA,TGTGCCAGCAGCCAGTCTCGGGCAGGGTTGGAGGGCGAGCAGTACTTC,CASSQSRAGLEGEQYF
TRBV11-2,TRBJ2-1,NA,TRBD2,TGTGCCAGCAGCTTACTTAGCGGGAGTTACAATGAGCAGTTCTTC,CASSLLSGSYNEQFF
TRBV28,TRBJ2-2,NA,TRBD1,TGTGCCAGCAGACAGGGGTCTGTCGGGGAGCTGTTTTTT,CASRQGSVGELFF
TRBV6-1,TRBJ2-6,NA,NA,TGTGCCAGCAGTGAATGGGTTTCCGGGGCCAACGTCCTGACTTTC,CASSEWVSGANVLTF